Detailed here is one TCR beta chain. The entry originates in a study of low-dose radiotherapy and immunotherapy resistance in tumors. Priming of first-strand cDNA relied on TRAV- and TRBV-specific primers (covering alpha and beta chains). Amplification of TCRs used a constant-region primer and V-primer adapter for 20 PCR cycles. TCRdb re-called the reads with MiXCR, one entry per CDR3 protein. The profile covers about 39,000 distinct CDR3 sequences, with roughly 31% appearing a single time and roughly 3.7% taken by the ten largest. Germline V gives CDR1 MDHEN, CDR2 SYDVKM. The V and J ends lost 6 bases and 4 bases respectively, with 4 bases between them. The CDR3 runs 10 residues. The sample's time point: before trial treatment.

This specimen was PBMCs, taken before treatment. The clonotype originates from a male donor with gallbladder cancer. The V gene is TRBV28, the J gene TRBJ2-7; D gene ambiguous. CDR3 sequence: CASRRYEQYF. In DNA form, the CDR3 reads TGTGCCAGCAGACGGTACGAGCAGTACTTC.